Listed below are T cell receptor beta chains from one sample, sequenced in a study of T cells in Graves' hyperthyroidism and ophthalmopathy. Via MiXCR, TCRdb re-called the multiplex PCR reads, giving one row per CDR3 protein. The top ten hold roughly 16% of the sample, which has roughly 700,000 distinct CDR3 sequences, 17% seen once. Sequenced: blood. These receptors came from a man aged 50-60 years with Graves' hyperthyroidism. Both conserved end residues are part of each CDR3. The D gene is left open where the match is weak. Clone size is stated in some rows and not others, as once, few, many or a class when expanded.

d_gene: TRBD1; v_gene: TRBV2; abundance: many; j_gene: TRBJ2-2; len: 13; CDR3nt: TGTGCCAGCACGACAGGGACCACCGGGGAGCTGTTTTTT; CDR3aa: CASTTGTTGELFF
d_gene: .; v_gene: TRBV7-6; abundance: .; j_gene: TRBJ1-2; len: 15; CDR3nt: TGTGCCAGCAGTAGCTACTCCGGGATAAACTATGGCTACACCTTC; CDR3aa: CASSSYSGINYGYTF
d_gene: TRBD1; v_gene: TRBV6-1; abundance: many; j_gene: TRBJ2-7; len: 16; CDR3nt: TGTGCCAGCAGAAGAGCCGGGACAGGGGATACCTACGAGCAGTACTTC; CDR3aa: CASRRAGTGDTYEQYF
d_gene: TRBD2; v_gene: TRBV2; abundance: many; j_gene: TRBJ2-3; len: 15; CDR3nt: TGTGCCAGCAGTGAAGGACTAGCGATCACAGATACGCAGTATTTT; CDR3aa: CASSEGLAITDTQYF
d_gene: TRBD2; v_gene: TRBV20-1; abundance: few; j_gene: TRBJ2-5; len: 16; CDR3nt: TGCAGTGCTCGAGACGGGTCGGGTGCGGGAGAAGAGACCCAGTACTTC; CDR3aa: CSARDGSGAGEETQYF
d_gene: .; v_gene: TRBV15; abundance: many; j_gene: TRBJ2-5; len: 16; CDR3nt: TGTGCCACCAGCAGAGCGTTTGGCGGACCCCAAGAGACCCAGTACTTC; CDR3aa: CATSRAFGGPQETQYF
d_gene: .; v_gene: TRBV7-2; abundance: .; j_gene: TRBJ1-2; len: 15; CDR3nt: TGTGCCAGCAGCTCATCCGGGACGGTGAACTATGGCTACACCTTC; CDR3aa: CASSSSGTVNYGYTF
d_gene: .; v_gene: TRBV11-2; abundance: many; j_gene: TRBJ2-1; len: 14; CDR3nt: TGTGCCAGCAGCTCGTTGGGGTCACCGAATGAGCAGTTCTTC; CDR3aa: CASSSLGSPNEQFF
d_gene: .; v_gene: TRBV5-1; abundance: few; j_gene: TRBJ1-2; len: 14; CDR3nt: TGCGCCAGCAGCTTGCCAGGAGCAACCTATGGCTACACCTTC; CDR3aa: CASSLPGATYGYTF
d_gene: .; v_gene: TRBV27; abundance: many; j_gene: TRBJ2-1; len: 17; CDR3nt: TGTGCCAGCAGTTTATCCTCAGGGCTAAGCTCCTACAATGAGCAGTTCTTC; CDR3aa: CASSLSSGLSSYNEQFF
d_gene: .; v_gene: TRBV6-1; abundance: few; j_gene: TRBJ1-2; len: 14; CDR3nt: TGTGCCAGCTCCCCAGGGCGCTACTCGTATGGCTACACCTTC; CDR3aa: CASSPGRYSYGYTF
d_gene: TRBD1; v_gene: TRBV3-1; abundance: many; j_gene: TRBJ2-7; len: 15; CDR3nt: TGTGCCAGCAGCCAAGAAGGAGGACAGGGGAGAGAGCAGTACTTC; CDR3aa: CASSQEGGQGREQYF
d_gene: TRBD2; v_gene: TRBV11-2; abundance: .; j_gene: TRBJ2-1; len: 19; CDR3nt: TGTGCCAGCAGCTCACTAGGGCTAGCGGGTCCCGGCTCCTACAATGAGAAGTTCTTC; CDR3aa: CASSSLGLAGPGSYNEKFF
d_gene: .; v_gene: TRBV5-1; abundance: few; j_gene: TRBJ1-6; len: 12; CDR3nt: TGCGCCAGCAGCTTCTCGAATTCACCCCTCCACTTT; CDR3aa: CASSFSNSPLHF
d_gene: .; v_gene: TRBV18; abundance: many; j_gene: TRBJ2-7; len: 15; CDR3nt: TGTGCCAGCTCACCAGCTCTCTGGGATTCCCACGAGCAGTACTTC; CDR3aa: CASSPALWDSHEQYF
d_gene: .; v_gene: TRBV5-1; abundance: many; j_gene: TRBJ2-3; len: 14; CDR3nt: TGCGCCAGCAGCTTGCTGCGTTTCACAGATACGCAGTATTTT; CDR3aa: CASSLLRFTDTQYF
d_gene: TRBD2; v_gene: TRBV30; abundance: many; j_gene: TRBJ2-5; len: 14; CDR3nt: TGTGCCTGGATGAGCGGGAGGGCCGTTGAGACCCAGTACTTC; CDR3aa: CAWMSGRAVETQYF
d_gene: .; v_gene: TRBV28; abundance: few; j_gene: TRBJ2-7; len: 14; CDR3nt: TGTGCCAGCAGGGGCGGTAGTCCTATCTACGAGCAGTACTTC; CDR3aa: CASRGGSPIYEQYF
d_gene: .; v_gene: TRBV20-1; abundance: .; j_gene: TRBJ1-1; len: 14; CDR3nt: TGCAGTGCTAGAGAATGGGCTCCAGACACTGAAGCTTTCTTT; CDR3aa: CSAREWAPDTEAFF
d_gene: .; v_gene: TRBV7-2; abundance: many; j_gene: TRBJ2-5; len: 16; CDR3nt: TGTGCCAGCAGCTACGGACTAATGGGACAAAGGGAGACCCAGTACTTC; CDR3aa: CASSYGLMGQRETQYF
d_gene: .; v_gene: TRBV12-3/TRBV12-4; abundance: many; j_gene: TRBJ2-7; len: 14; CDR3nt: TGTGCCAGCAGCCCCGACAGGATCTCCTACGAGCAGTACTTC; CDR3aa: CASSPDRISYEQYF
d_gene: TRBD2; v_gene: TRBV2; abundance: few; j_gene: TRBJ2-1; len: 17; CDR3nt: TGTGCCAGCAGTGAGTTGGCGGGAGGGAGCTCCTACAATGAGCAGTTCTTC; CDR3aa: CASSELAGGSSYNEQFF
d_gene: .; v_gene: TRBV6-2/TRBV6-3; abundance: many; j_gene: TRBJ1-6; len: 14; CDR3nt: TGTGCCAGCAGTTACGAGACCGTGAATTCACCCCTCCACTTT; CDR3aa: CASSYETVNSPLHF
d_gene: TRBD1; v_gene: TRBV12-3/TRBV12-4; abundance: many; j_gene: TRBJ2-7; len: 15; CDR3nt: TGTGCCAGCAGCCCTGGACAGGAAAGCTCCTACGAGCAGTACTTC; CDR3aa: CASSPGQESSYEQYF
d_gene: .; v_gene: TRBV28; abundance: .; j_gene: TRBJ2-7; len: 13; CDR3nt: TGTGCCAGCACCCCCGGGACGGAATACGAGCAGTACTTC; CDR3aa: CASTPGTEYEQYF
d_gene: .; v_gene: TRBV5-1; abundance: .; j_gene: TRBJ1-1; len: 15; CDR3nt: TGCGCCAGCAGCCTGGAGGTGGGGGGGCGCACTGAAGCTTTCTTT; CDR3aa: CASSLEVGGRTEAFF
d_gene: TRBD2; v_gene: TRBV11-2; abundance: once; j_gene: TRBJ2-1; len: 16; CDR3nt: TGTGCCAGCAGCTGGGCGACTAGCGGAACCTACAATGAGCAGTTCTTC; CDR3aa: CASSWATSGTYNEQFF